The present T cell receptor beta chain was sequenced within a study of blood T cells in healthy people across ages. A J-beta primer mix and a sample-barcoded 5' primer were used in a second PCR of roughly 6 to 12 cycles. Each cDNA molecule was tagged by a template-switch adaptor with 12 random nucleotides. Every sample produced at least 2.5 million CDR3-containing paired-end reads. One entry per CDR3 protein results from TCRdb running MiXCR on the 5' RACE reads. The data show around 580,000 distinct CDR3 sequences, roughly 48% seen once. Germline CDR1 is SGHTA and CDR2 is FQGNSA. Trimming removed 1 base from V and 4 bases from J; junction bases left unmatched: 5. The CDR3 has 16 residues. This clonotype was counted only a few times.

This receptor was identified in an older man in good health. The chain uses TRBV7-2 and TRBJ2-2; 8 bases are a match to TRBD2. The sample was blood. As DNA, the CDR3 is TGTGCCAGCAGCTTAGTTGGCGGGAGGCTCACCGGGGAGCTGTTTTTT. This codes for CASSLVGGRLTGELFF.